Each of the 14 T cell receptor beta chains below was sequenced from the same sample in a study of identical twins. TCRdb analysed the 5' RACE reads with MiXCR anew, one entry per CDR3 protein. The table shows fewer than 900,000 distinct CDR3 sequences, with 20% to 25% occurring only once. These data were also reused for a study on T cells expressing NK-cell markers.

The sequenced sample was PBMCs. These receptors all stem from a woman younger than 30 in good health.

This chain uses TRBV2 with TRBJ2-5; TRBD2 matches 8 bases. The CDR3 spans 16 residues. The ends lost 0 bases at V and 1 base at J; junction bases unmatched: 4. The germline CDR1 and CDR2 sequences are SNHLY and FYNNEI. In nucleotides, the CDR3 is TGTGCCAGCAGTGAAGCGGTCCGGGGGGGCCAAGAGACCCAGTACTTC. Its translation is CASSEAVRGGQETQYF. The full variable domain, its missing parts supplied by reference TRBV2 and TRBJ2-5, is EPEVTQTPSHQVTQMGQEVILRCVPISNHLYFYWYRQILGQKVEFLVSFYNNEISEKSEIFDDQFSVERPDGSNFTLKIRSTKLEDSAMYFCASSEAVRGGQETQYFGPGTRLLVL.

The chain is built from TRBV7-3 and TRBJ2-5, with TRBD2 matching 13 bases. V lost 5 bases and J lost 6; bases outside the gene matches: 3. CDR1 is SGHTA and CDR2 is FQGTGA in the germline V gene. CDR3 length: 14 residues. CDR3 sequence (DNA): TGTGCCAGCAGCACTAGCGGGGGGGCGAAGACCCAGTACTTC. This translates into CASSTSGGAKTQYF.

This clonotype showed up many times. The chain has TRBV20-1 and TRBJ2-3, with D perhaps being TRBD1 or TRBD2 (5 bases each). The CDR3 totals 15 residues. From germline, CDR1 is DFQATT and CDR2 SNEGSKA (reference sequence). The ends were cut back, 6 bases at V and 0 bases at J, with 16 bases in the middle. The CDR3, as DNA: TGCAGTGCACCGGGACCCTCGAGTAGCACAGATACGCAGTATTTT. Translating it yields CSAPGPSSSTDTQYF.

V usage is TRBV6-2 or TRBV6-3 and J usage is TRBJ2-7; D remains unclear. This CDR3 region has 12 residues. Deletions cut 5 bases from V and 10 bases from J, with 15 bases between. In germline, CDR1 is MNHEY, CDR2 SVGEGT. The CDR3 DNA follows: TGTGCCAGCAGTAAAACCAAGCGTGGACAGTACTTC. Its translation is CASSKTKRGQYF.

This clonotype appeared many times. The chain employs TRBV29-1 and TRBJ1-2; D may be TRBD1 (6 bases). The CDR3 has 13 residues. V was shortened by 8 bases and J by 0 bases, with 13 bases between the two germline ends. Germline-derived CDR1 and CDR2 are SQVTM and ANQGSEA. The CDR3 protein is CSSWDTANYGYTF. The CDR3 region has the DNA TGCAGCTCCTGGGACACAGCTAACTATGGCTACACCTTC.

This clonotype has a handful of counts. This chain joins TRBV12-3 or TRBV12-4 and TRBJ2-3; 10 nucleotides line up with TRBD2. Trimming at V came to 5 bases and at J to 2 bases, leaving 7 bases not matched to a gene. CDR3 length equals 16 residues. CDR3 residues: CASSPLAGELTDTQYF. The CDR3 nucleotides are TGTGCCAGCAGTCCCCTAGCGGGAGAGCTCACAGATACGCAGTATTTT.

In this sample, this clonotype turned up once. This rearrangement joins TRBV5-1 to TRBJ2-1; weak D call: TRBD2 (6 bases). This CDR3 region has 16 residues. The V and J ends lost 0 bases and 4 bases respectively, with 14 bases between them. The germline V gene encodes CDR1 SGHRS and CDR2 YFSETQ. This chain's CDR3 is CASSLGGREAYNEQFF. The DNA for the CDR3 is TGCGCCAGCAGCTTGGGTGGGCGGGAAGCTTACAATGAGCAGTTCTTC.

This clonotype came up a few times. This chain uses TRBV12-3 or TRBV12-4 with TRBJ2-3; 10 nucleotides match TRBD2. The CDR3 spans 14 residues. V was pared by 7 bases and J by 5 bases, with 6 bases of the junction left unmatched. Here the CDR3 reads CASTLAGVGDTQYF. In DNA form, the CDR3 reads TGTGCCAGCACCCTAGCGGGAGTGGGAGATACGCAGTATTTT.

This clonotype appeared many times. This chain links TRBV12-3 or TRBV12-4 with TRBJ2-2; D is uncertain. V gave up 7 bases and J gave up 4 bases, with 13 bases separating them. This CDR3 has 14 amino acids. The CDR3 nucleotides are TGTGCCAGCACCTTAAATAGGGTCACCGGGGAGCTGTTTTTT. Amino acids: CASTLNRVTGELFF.

In its sample, this clonotype was seen many times. The chain's CDR3 is CASSYSGQGRQPQHF. CDR3 DNA sequence: TGTGCCAGCAGTTACTCGGGCCAGGGCCGACAGCCCCAGCATTTT. The rearrangement uses TRBV6-5 and TRBJ1-5; possibly TRBD1 for D (5 bases). CDR1 and CDR2 (germline): MNHEY, SVGAGI. Trimming pared 0 bases from V and 7 bases from J, leaving 13 bases between. The CDR3 length is 15 residues.

This clonotype has a handful of counts. J is TRBJ1-6 and V is TRBV24-1, with TRBD1 identical over 10 bases. V trimming: 4 bases; J trimming: 8 bases; junction bases outside the gene matches: 7. The CDR3 runs 16 residues. Germline lookup yields CDR1 KGHDR and CDR2 SFDVKD. CDR3 in DNA: TGTGCCACCAGTGACCCGCGGACAGGGGGGTATTCACCCCTCCACTTT. Translated, it gives CATSDPRTGGYSPLHF.

The genes are TRBV5-5 and TRBJ2-7; maybe TRBD1 (6 bases). This CDR3 region has 14 residues. V shed 4 bases and J shed 0 bases, with 11 bases lying between them. CDR1 is SGHKS and CDR2 is YYEKEE in the germline V gene (reference sequence). The CDR3 protein is CASSPIQGSYEQYF. The CDR3 coding sequence is TGTGCCAGCAGCCCTATACAGGGCTCCTACGAGCAGTACTTC.

This clonotype was seen a handful of times. This rearrangement joins TRBV6-4 to TRBJ1-2; D call uncertain. The CDR3 is made up of 14 amino acids. The V end was cut by 6 bases, the J end by 0 bases, with 11 bases between. Germline CDR1 MRHNA, CDR2 SNTAGT. The chain's CDR3 is CASSREAANYGYTF. The CDR3 bases are TGTGCCAGCAGCAGAGAAGCTGCTAACTATGGCTACACCTTC.

This clonotype was seen a few times. The V call is TRBV20-1, the J call TRBJ2-5, with 8 bases that match TRBD2. After removal of 3 bases from V and 5 bases from J, the junction contained 5 bases not matched to a gene. Looked up from germline, CDR1 is DFQATT and CDR2 is SNEGSKA (reference sequence). CDR3 size: 13 residues. The CDR3 reads CSASLTSDETQYF. The DNA of the CDR3 is TGCAGTGCTAGCCTGACTAGCGATGAGACCCAGTACTTC.